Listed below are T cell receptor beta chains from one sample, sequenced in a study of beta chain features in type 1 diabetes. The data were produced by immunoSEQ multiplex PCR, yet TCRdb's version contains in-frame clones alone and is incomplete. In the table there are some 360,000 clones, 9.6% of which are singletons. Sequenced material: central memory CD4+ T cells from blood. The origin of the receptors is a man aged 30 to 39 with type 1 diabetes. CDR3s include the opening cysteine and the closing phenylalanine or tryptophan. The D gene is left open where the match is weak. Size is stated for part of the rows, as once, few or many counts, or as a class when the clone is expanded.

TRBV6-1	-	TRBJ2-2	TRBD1	CASSKRGHSGELFF	TGTGCCAGCAGTAAGAGGGGGCATAGCGGGGAGCTGTTTTTT
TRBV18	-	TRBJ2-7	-	CASSEGPYEQYF	TGTGCCAGCTCCGAAGGGCCCTACGAGCAGTACTTC
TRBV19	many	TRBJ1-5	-	CASSMEGDQPQHF	TGTGCCAGTAGTATGGAGGGGGATCAGCCCCAGCATTTT
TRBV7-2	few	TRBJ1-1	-	CASSRSENTEAFF	TGTGCCAGCAGTCGGTCGGAGAACACTGAAGCTTTCTTT
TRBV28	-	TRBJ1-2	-	CASHGQTYGYTF	TGTGCCAGCCACGGACAGACCTATGGCTACACCTTC
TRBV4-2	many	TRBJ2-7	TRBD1	CASSRAGGTGDHEQYF	TGTGCCAGCAGCCGTGCCGGAGGGACAGGGGACCACGAGCAGTACTTC
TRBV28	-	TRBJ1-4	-	CASSQIRGSNYEKLFF	TGTGCCAGCAGTCAAATCAGGGGATCGAATTATGAAAAACTGTTTTTT
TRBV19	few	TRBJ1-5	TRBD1	CASHDRGNQPQHF	TGTGCCAGTCATGACAGGGGCAATCAGCCCCAGCATTTT
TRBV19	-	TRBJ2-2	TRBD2	CASSPSPGGTGELFF	TGTGCCAGTAGTCCCTCACCCGGGGGGACCGGGGAGCTGTTTTTT
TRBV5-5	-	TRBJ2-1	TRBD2	CASRAGLAGTYNEQFF	TGTGCCAGCAGAGCCGGACTAGCGGGGACCTACAATGAGCAGTTCTTC
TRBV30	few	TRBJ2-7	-	CAWSVNGFYEQYF	TGTGCCTGGAGTGTAAACGGTTTCTACGAGCAGTACTTC
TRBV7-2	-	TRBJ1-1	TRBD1	CASSRGTETNTEAFF	TGTGCCAGCAGCCGCGGGACAGAGACGAACACTGAAGCTTTCTTT
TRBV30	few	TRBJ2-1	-	CAWTRGSAYNEQFF	TGTGCCTGGACTCGGGGGTCCGCCTACAATGAGCAGTTCTTC
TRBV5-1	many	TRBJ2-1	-	CASSLRGTVSYNEQFF	TGCGCCAGCAGCTTGCGAGGGACGGTTTCCTACAATGAGCAGTTCTTC
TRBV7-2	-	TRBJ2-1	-	CASSLAPSYNEQFF	TGTGCCAGCAGCTTAGCGCCTTCCTACAATGAGCAGTTCTTC
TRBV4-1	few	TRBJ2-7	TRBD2	CASSPRSGGYEQYF	TGCGCCAGCAGCCCTCGCAGCGGGGGGTACGAGCAGTACTTC
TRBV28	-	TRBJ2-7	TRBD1	CASSLNRGYEQYF	TGTGCCAGCAGTTTAAACAGGGGCTACGAGCAGTACTTC
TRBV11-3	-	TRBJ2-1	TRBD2	CASSLAPGRLAGGREQFF	TGTGCCAGCAGCTTAGCGCCTGGTCGGCTAGCGGGAGGGCGGGAGCAGTTCTTC
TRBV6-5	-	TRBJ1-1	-	CASRLQGNTEAFF	TGTGCCAGCAGATTACAGGGGAACACTGAAGCTTTCTTT
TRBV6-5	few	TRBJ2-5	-	CASSRTVQETQYF	TGTGCCAGCAGCCGGACAGTTCAAGAGACCCAGTACTTC
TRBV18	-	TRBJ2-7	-	CASSPRRGEQYF	TGTGCCAGCTCCCCCCGGCGCGGGGAGCAGTACTTC
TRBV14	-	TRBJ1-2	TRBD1	CASSRDSQFGYTF	TGTGCCAGCAGCAGGGACAGCCAGTTTGGCTACACCTTC
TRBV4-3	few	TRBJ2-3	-	CASSQEGGPVTDTQYF	TGCGCCAGCAGCCAAGAGGGGGGGCCCGTCACAGATACGCAGTATTTT
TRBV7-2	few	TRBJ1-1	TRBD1	CASSSSRDRAAGEAFF	TGTGCCAGCAGCTCTTCTCGAGACAGGGCCGCAGGTGAAGCTTTCTTT
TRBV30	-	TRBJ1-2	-	CAWSVRRGIFSYGYTF	TGTGCCTGGAGTGTACGTAGGGGGATATTTAGCTATGGCTACACCTTC
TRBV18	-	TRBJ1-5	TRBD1	CASSPGQGSNQPQHF	TGTGCCAGCTCACCAGGACAGGGATCAAATCAGCCCCAGCATTTT
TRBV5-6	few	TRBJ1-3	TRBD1	CASSTTGVSGNTIYF	TGTGCCAGCAGCACCACAGGGGTCTCTGGAAACACCATATATTTT
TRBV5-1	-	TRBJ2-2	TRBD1	CASSSAQGDTGELFF	TGCGCCAGCAGCTCGGCGCAGGGGGACACCGGGGAGCTGTTTTTT
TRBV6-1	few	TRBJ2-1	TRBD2	CATETSGYYNEQFF	TGTGCCACCGAGACTAGCGGGTACTACAATGAGCAGTTCTTC
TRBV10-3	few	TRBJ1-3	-	CAISTDSGNTIYF	TGTGCCATCAGCACTGACAGTGGAAACACCATATATTTT